Listed below are T cell receptor beta chains from one sample, sequenced in a study of OX40 agonist ivuxolimab in advanced cancers. Sequencing was performed with immunoSEQ multiplex PCR; in TCRdb, only in-frame clones are kept and a portion is missing. Among tens of thousands of clones listed, around 90% were seen once. The input for sequencing was CD4+ or CD8+ T cells sorted from blood, taken in a trial of the OX40 agonist ivuxolimab. The source is an adult with an advanced solid tumor such as melanoma, head and neck, liver or kidney cancer. The CDR3 runs from the conserved cysteine through the conserved F or W. Each record gives: V gene, clone size, D gene, J gene, CDR3 DNA, CDR3 protein. D genes are given only for firm matches. Some rows have no size entry. The others give once, few or many, or a class for an expanded clone.

>TRBV7-8|NA|NA|TRBJ1-1
TGTGCCAGCAGCTGGGACTTCAGGAACACTGAAGCTTTCTTT
CASSWDFRNTEAFF
>TRBV6-5|NA|NA|TRBJ2-3
TGTGCCAGCAGCCGGGGGCTTACAGATACGCAGTATTTT
CASSRGLTDTQYF
>TRBV9|NA|NA|TRBJ2-3
TGTGCCAGCAGCGTAGTGGCAGGATCTACAGATACGCAGTATTTT
CASSVVAGSTDTQYF
>TRBV27|NA|TRBD1|TRBJ1-1
TGTGCCAGCAGTTTATCGGGACAGCAGAACACTGAAGCTTTCTTT
CASSLSGQQNTEAFF
>TRBV18|NA|NA|TRBJ2-6
TGTGCCAGCTCACGAGATCCGAATGGGGCCAACGTCCTGACTTTC
CASSRDPNGANVLTF
>TRBV2|NA|TRBD2|TRBJ2-3
TGTGCCACACGGACTAGCGTCCTAAGCACAGATACGCAGTATTTT
CATRTSVLSTDTQYF
>TRBV6-6|few|TRBD1|TRBJ1-5
TGTGCCAGCAGTCGACAGGGATTACAGCCCCAGCATTTT
CASSRQGLQPQHF
>TRBV4-1|NA|TRBD1|TRBJ2-3
TGCGCCAGCAGCCACGAGGGACAGGGCAGCACAGATACGCAGTATTTT
CASSHEGQGSTDTQYF
>TRBV5-4|NA|TRBD2|TRBJ2-1
TGTGCCAGCAGCTTACTAGCGAGCTCCTACAATGAGCAGTTCTTC
CASSLLASSYNEQFF
>TRBV14|NA|NA|TRBJ2-1
TGTGCCAGCAGCCAAGGTCGGTCTTACAGGGCGAATGAGCAGTTCTTC
CASSQGRSYRANEQFF
>TRBV5-5|NA|NA|TRBJ2-2
TGTGCCAGCAGCGAGACAGTTAACACCGGGGAGCTGTTTTTT
CASSETVNTGELFF
>TRBV28|NA|NA|TRBJ1-2
TGTGCCAGCAGTTTGGGGACCCCGGGGAACTATGGCTACACCTTC
CASSLGTPGNYGYTF
>TRBV5-1|NA|NA|TRBJ1-1
TGCGCCAGCAGGCAGCAGACAGTGAACACTGAAGCTTTCTTT
CASRQQTVNTEAFF
>TRBV5-1|NA|TRBD2|TRBJ2-2
TGCGCCAGCAGCTTAGCGGGGGGAAACACCGGGGAGCTGTTTTTT
CASSLAGGNTGELFF
>TRBV10-2|NA|NA|TRBJ1-5
TGCGCCAGCAGTGGAAGCCAGGGAGGACAGCCCCAGCATTTT
CASSGSQGGQPQHF
>TRBV14|few|TRBD1|TRBJ1-2
TGTGCCAGCAGCCAAGGGGGACAGACTAACTATGGCTACACCTTC
CASSQGGQTNYGYTF
>TRBV5-1|NA|TRBD2|TRBJ2-7
TGCGCCAGCAGCTTCCGGGAGGGCGGGGAGCAGTACTTC
CASSFREGGEQYF
>TRBV5-1|NA|NA|TRBJ1-4
TGCGCCAGCAGCTTGGGTCGGACAGTTAATGAAAAACTGTTTTTT
CASSLGRTVNEKLFF
>TRBV30|NA|NA|TRBJ2-1
TGTGCCTGGAGTGGGGGGGCGACATCAAATGAGCAGTTCTTC
CAWSGGATSNEQFF
>TRBV11-2|few|NA|TRBJ1-1
TGTGCCAGCAGCTTAGCCAACCCCCCTGAAGCTTTCTTT
CASSLANPPEAFF
>TRBV5-5|few|TRBD1|TRBJ1-1
TGTGCCAGCAGCCCGTTATGGACTCAGGGGGTACACACTGAAGCTTTCTTT
CASSPLWTQGVHTEAFF
>TRBV29-1|few|TRBD2|TRBJ2-7
TGCAGCGTTGTACCAAGCGGGGGAGCTTTTCTCCTAGCCGAGCAGTACTTC
CSVVPSGGAFLLAEQYF
>TRBV5-6|NA|TRBD1|TRBJ1-3
TGTGCCAGCAGCTCCAGACAGGGCGGGGACACCATATATTTT
CASSSRQGGDTIYF
>TRBV30|few|TRBD1|TRBJ1-2
TGTGCCTGGGTTGGGGCAGGGGGCTACGGCTACACCTTC
CAWVGAGGYGYTF
>TRBV10-1|NA|NA|TRBJ1-3
TGCGCCAGCAGTGACAGGGAGGACGGAAACACCATATATTTT
CASSDREDGNTIYF
>TRBV2|NA|NA|TRBJ1-1
TGTGCCAGCAGTGAAGGGGAGAACACTGAAGCTTTCTTT
CASSEGENTEAFF
>TRBV30|NA|NA|TRBJ2-4
TGTGCCTGGAGCCCGGTGGGGGCTGCCAAAAACATTCAGTACTTC
CAWSPVGAAKNIQYF
>TRBV6-1|NA|NA|TRBJ2-7
TGTGCCAGCAGCCAAACTGGCTCCTCCTACGAGCAGTACTTC
CASSQTGSSYEQYF
>TRBV9|NA|NA|TRBJ2-1
TGTGCCAGCAGCGTAGGCGAGGGCCCCCCCAATGAGCAGTTCTTC
CASSVGEGPPNEQFF
>TRBV9|NA|TRBD2|TRBJ2-7
TGTGCCAGCAGCGGCGGGACTAGCGGGAGGGGGTTCTACGAGCAGTACTTC
CASSGGTSGRGFYEQYF
>TRBV10-1|once|TRBD1|TRBJ2-2
TGCGCCAGCAGCCGACAGGGAATTAACACCGGGGAGCTGTTTTTT
CASSRQGINTGELFF
>TRBV18|NA|NA|TRBJ2-7
TGTGCCAGCTCACCCACAGGGAGCTCCTACGAGCAGTACTTC
CASSPTGSSYEQYF
>TRBV7-8|NA|NA|TRBJ2-7
TGTGCCAGCAGCTTAGCGTCAACTCAGTCTACGGGGGAGCAGTACTTC
CASSLASTQSTGEQYF
>TRBV6-5|NA|NA|TRBJ1-1
TGTGCCAGCAGTGCCCGACAGGCCACTGAAGCTTTCTTT
CASSARQATEAFF
>TRBV5-1|NA|NA|TRBJ2-1
TGCGCCAGCAGCGAAACAGGATGGGGAAGTACGACCTACAATGAGCAGTTCTTC
CASSETGWGSTTYNEQFF
>TRBV9|NA|TRBD2|TRBJ2-3
TGTGCCAGCAGCGTAGGGGGACTACCTCGCACAGATACGCAGTATTTT
CASSVGGLPRTDTQYF
>TRBV10-3|NA|NA|TRBJ1-2
TGTGCCACCCACCATGGGCGGACAAACTATGGCTACACCTTC
CATHHGRTNYGYTF
>TRBV28|NA|TRBD1|TRBJ1-4
TGTGCCAGCAGTTTCCCTCAGGGACCGCCGGGACAGGGAATTGAAAAACTGTTTTTT
CASSFPQGPPGQGIEKLFF
>TRBV21-1|NA|NA|TRBJ2-2
TGTGCCAGCACCAATCTTTCCCCGAGACAGGGAGACACCGGGGAGCTGTTTTTT
CASTNLSPRQGDTGELFF
>TRBV2|NA|NA|TRBJ1-1
TGTGCCAGCAGTAGGACAGCTAGCACTGAAGCTTTCTTT
CASSRTASTEAFF
>TRBV5-1|NA|NA|TRBJ2-7
TGCGCCAGCAGCTTGGGGGCGGCCGAGCAGTACTTC
CASSLGAAEQYF
>TRBV21-1|NA|NA|TRBJ1-6
TGTGCCAGCAGCAAAGCACTTATGGTATGGGCGGGGGAGAGCTCCTATAATTCACCCCTCCACTTT
CASSKALMVWAGESSYNSPLHF
>TRBV19|NA|NA|TRBJ1-2
TGTGCCAGTACTGTAGGGGCCCAGAGTGTAGGCTACACCTTC
CASTVGAQSVGYTF
>TRBV15|NA|NA|TRBJ1-5
TGTGCCACCAGCAGAACTACAGGGACCAATCAGCCCCAGCATTTT
CATSRTTGTNQPQHF
>TRBV2|NA|NA|TRBJ2-3
TGTGCCAGCAGTGAAGGTGGGCAGATTGGCACAGATACGCAGTATTTT
CASSEGGQIGTDTQYF
>TRBV18|NA|NA|TRBJ1-1
TGTGCCAGCTCCCTTACGGCACCTACGAACACTGAAGCTTTCTTT
CASSLTAPTNTEAFF
>TRBV4-1|NA|TRBD2|TRBJ2-7
TGCGCCAGCAGCCAAGATCGGAGGGAGCGGGGGTCCACCTACGAGCAGTACTTC
CASSQDRRERGSTYEQYF
>TRBV18|NA|TRBD1|TRBJ1-2
TGTGCCAGCCACGGGGGACAGGGTGGATATGGCTACACCTTC
CASHGGQGGYGYTF
>TRBV5-1|NA|TRBD2|TRBJ2-1
TGCGCCAGCAGCCCGGGAATCAGCGGGAGTCTCGATGAGCAGTTCTTC
CASSPGISGSLDEQFF
>TRBV7-9|NA|NA|TRBJ2-7
TGTGCCAGCAGCTTGACGGGGACGGAGCAGTACTTC
CASSLTGTEQYF
>TRBV19|NA|TRBD2|TRBJ2-1
TGTGCCAGTAGTATAGAAGCGGGAGGGTACAGCTCCTACAATGAGCAGTTCTTC
CASSIEAGGYSSYNEQFF
>TRBV6-1|once|NA|TRBJ2-7
TGTGCCACCCGTGACACCCCATACGAGCAGTACTTC
CATRDTPYEQYF
>TRBV30|NA|NA|TRBJ2-5
TGTGCCTGGAGTGTACGAGGTGAAAAGAGGGGGGAGACCCAGTACTTC
CAWSVRGEKRGETQYF